These 6 T cell receptor beta chains originate from one sample sequenced in a study of T cell repertoires in cytomegalovirus infection. TCRdb reprocessed the reads via MiXCR and lists one record per CDR3 protein. This sample has some 150,000 distinct CDR3 sequences, with around 22% found just once. The sample taken for sequencing was PBMCs. The source is a human donor in good health (CMV status not recorded). Some clones in this sample may be carry-over from other donors' samples.

The sample holds a few counts of this clonotype. The rearrangement links TRBV28 to TRBJ1-1, with TRBD1 matching 7 bases. The CDR3 spans 16 residues. Germline trimming cut 5 bases from V and 5 bases from J; bases unmatched to any gene: 14. CDR1 and CDR2 from the germline V gene are MDHEN and SYDVKM. CDR3 bases: TGTGCCAGCAGTCCCCTTCAGACAGGGTATCGAACTGAAGCTTTCTTT. Translating it yields CASSPLQTGYRTEAFF.

V is TRBV7-8 and J is TRBJ1-3; D unresolved. CDR3 length: 16 residues. Trimming took 5 bases from V and 1 from J, leaving 15 bases between them. Germline loops: CDR1 SGHVS, CDR2 FQNEAQ. The DNA for the CDR3 is TGTGCCAGCAGCCTAAGAACAGAGAGGTCTGGAAACACCATATATTTT. This codes for CASSLRTERSGNTIYF.

The sample holds a few counts of this clonotype. The V and J genes are TRBV7-9 and TRBJ1-5; possible D gene TRBD1, 5 bases. Trimming removed 2 bases from V and 1 base from J, with 9 bases in between. CDR3 length: 15 residues. Germline CDR1 reads SEHNR; CDR2 reads FQNEAQ (reference sequence). CDR3 coding DNA: TGTGCCAGCAGCTTAAGTGGGGACAGCAATCAGCCCCAGCATTTT. It yields the protein CASSLSGDSNQPQHF. Filled out from reference TRBV7-9 and TRBJ1-5, the complete variable domain reads DTGVSQNPRHKITKRGQNVTFRCDPISEHNRLYWYRQTLGQGPEFLTYFQNEAQLEKSRLLSDRFSAERPKGSFSTLEIQRTEQGDSAMYLCASSLSGDSNQPQHFGDGTRLSIL.

The table lists this clonotype with a few counts. The chain carries TRBV28 and TRBJ1-6; 10 nucleotides line up with TRBD1. This CDR3 is 15 amino acids long. In germline, CDR1 is MDHEN, CDR2 SYDVKM. Losses at the gene ends were 4 bases for V and 7 bases for J; bases not matched to a gene: 4. The CDR3 sequence is CASSWDRGGNSPLHF. CDR3 nucleotides: TGTGCCAGCAGTTGGGACAGGGGAGGCAATTCACCCCTCCACTTT.

In its sample, this clonotype was seen many times. The genes are TRBV6-6 and TRBJ1-1, with D perhaps matching TRBD1 (6 bases). Germline CDR1 is MNHNY and CDR2 is SVGAGI (reference sequence). The CDR3 is 18 residues long. Trimming left V 2 bases short and J 6 bases short, with 25 bases between. CDR3 loop: CASSYGNSPNRDGSEAFF. The CDR3 DNA is TGTGCCAGCAGTTACGGGAATTCGCCTAACAGGGACGGGTCTGAAGCTTTCTTT.

This clonotype was counted a few times. The chain combines TRBV3-1 with TRBJ1-5; D call uncertain. Germline V lookup: CDR1 LGHDT, CDR2 YNNKEL (reference sequence). Trimming shortened V by 4 bases and J by 4 bases, and 8 bases separated the two germline ends. The CDR3 totals 13 residues. CDR3 in DNA: TGTGCCAGCAGCCCCAGTGGGAATCAGCCCCAGCATTTT. It yields the protein CASSPSGNQPQHF.